This TCR beta chain was observed in a study of beta chain features in type 1 diabetes. The study, taken as a whole, reports: PCR might pick shorter templates more often, in the same way for patients and controls. When cDNA is sequenced, cells with high TCR expression could be over-represented.

The germline V gene encodes CDR1 KGHSH and CDR2 LQKENI. The CDR3 length is 15 residues. The V segment lost 4 bases and the J segment 1 base; nucleotides outside the gene matches: 5. In the case of this clone: What it binds is unknown.

All of the isolated RNA was reverse transcribed, so expressed TCRB transcripts were sequenced. Libraries were prepared by immunoSEQ multiplex PCR; TCRdb keeps only in-frame clonotypes and omits some of them. The sample shows about 900,000 clones, roughly a sixth of them seen only once. Isolation of CD4+ naive, central memory, regulatory and stem cell-like memory cells was achieved by sorting via CD45RO/CCR7/CD25/CD127/CD95/CD27. Once sorted, every population was more than 98% pure. This sequence originates from a young woman in good health. Input material: naive CD4+ T cells from blood. The rearrangement uses TRBV18 and TRBJ2-3; 7 nucleotides agree with TRBD2. The CDR3 DNA sequence: TGTGCCAGCTCACGGGGGAGGGCCGGCACAGATACGCAGTATTTT. It specifies CASSRGRAGTDTQYF.